Listed below are T cell receptor beta chains from one sample, sequenced in a study of blood T cell repertoires in COVID-19. Libraries were prepared by immunoSEQ multiplex PCR; TCRdb keeps only in-frame clonotypes and omits some of them. The sample carries over 150,000 clones, about 90% recorded once. The sequencing sample was made of peripheral blood. Receptors were obtained from a man aged 45-65 years with acute or convalescent COVID-19. Each CDR3 is given with its conserved first and last residue. D genes are given only for firm matches. A row's size may be missing; if present it is once, few, many or a size class.

v_gene: TRBV9
abundance: .
d_gene: .
j_gene: TRBJ1-5
CDR3aa: CASSVGDSNQPQHF
CDR3nt: TGTGCCAGCAGCGTAGGAGATAGCAATCAGCCCCAGCATTTT

v_gene: TRBV6-1
abundance: .
d_gene: TRBD1
j_gene: TRBJ2-3
CDR3aa: CASSARQGSFPDTQYF
CDR3nt: TGTGCCAGCAGTGCGAGACAGGGGTCGTTCCCAGATACGCAGTATTTT

v_gene: TRBV4-1
abundance: .
d_gene: TRBD2
j_gene: TRBJ2-2
CDR3aa: CASSQKLAGDPNTGELFF
CDR3nt: TGCGCCAGCAGCCAAAAACTAGCGGGAGACCCTAACACCGGGGAGCTGTTTTTT

v_gene: TRBV6-2/TRBV6-3
abundance: once
d_gene: .
j_gene: TRBJ1-6
CDR3aa: CASSDTGRGNSPLHF
CDR3nt: TGTGCCAGCAGCGATACAGGGCGCGGTAATTCACCCCTCCACTTT

v_gene: TRBV28
abundance: .
d_gene: .
j_gene: TRBJ1-1
CDR3aa: CASSSGVMNTEAFF
CDR3nt: TGTGCCAGCAGTTCAGGGGTCATGAACACTGAAGCTTTCTTT

v_gene: TRBV11-3
abundance: .
d_gene: .
j_gene: TRBJ2-1
CDR3aa: CASSSEMGGGQNEQFF
CDR3nt: TGTGCCAGCAGCTCCGAGATGGGCGGAGGCCAAAATGAGCAGTTCTTC

v_gene: TRBV9
abundance: .
d_gene: TRBD2
j_gene: TRBJ2-1
CDR3aa: CASSARVAGGRSTNEQFF
CDR3nt: TGTGCCAGCAGCGCCAGAGTAGCGGGAGGTCGCTCCACTAATGAGCAGTTCTTC

v_gene: TRBV27
abundance: .
d_gene: TRBD2
j_gene: TRBJ2-1
CDR3aa: CASSSGLAGRNEQFF
CDR3nt: TGTGCCAGCAGTTCGGGACTAGCGGGACGCAATGAGCAGTTCTTC

v_gene: TRBV19
abundance: .
d_gene: TRBD1
j_gene: TRBJ2-1
CDR3aa: CASTSFHRGYNEQFF
CDR3nt: TGTGCCAGTACCTCATTCCACAGGGGGTACAATGAGCAGTTCTTC

v_gene: TRBV4-2
abundance: .
d_gene: .
j_gene: TRBJ1-1
CDR3aa: CASSQVPGSGTEAFF
CDR3nt: TGTGCCAGCAGCCAAGTTCCGGGGTCGGGCACTGAAGCTTTCTTT

v_gene: TRBV29-1
abundance: .
d_gene: TRBD2
j_gene: TRBJ2-1
CDR3aa: CSVAGLAGGRNVYNEQFF
CDR3nt: TGCAGCGTCGCCGGACTAGCGGGGGGCCGTAATGTTTACAATGAGCAGTTCTTC

v_gene: TRBV27
abundance: .
d_gene: TRBD1
j_gene: TRBJ2-3
CDR3aa: CASSSAPGQGPDTQYF
CDR3nt: TGTGCCAGCAGTTCCGCGCCGGGACAGGGACCAGATACGCAGTATTTT

v_gene: TRBV7-9
abundance: .
d_gene: .
j_gene: TRBJ2-3
CDR3aa: CASSLAGFPDTQYF
CDR3nt: TGTGCCAGCAGCTTAGCGGGCTTCCCAGATACGCAGTATTTT

v_gene: TRBV20-1
abundance: .
d_gene: .
j_gene: TRBJ1-2
CDR3aa: CSAVKGDGYTF
CDR3nt: TGCAGTGCCGTGAAAGGGGATGGCTACACCTTC

v_gene: TRBV3-1/TRBV3-2
abundance: .
d_gene: .
j_gene: TRBJ1-5
CDR3aa: CASSQDAGEWQPQHF
CDR3nt: TGTGCCAGCAGCCAAGATGCGGGGGAATGGCAGCCCCAGCATTTT

v_gene: TRBV27
abundance: .
d_gene: .
j_gene: TRBJ2-7
CDR3aa: CASSQRGKWGEQYF
CDR3nt: TGTGCCAGCAGCCAAAGAGGGAAGTGGGGCGAGCAGTACTTC

v_gene: TRBV19
abundance: .
d_gene: .
j_gene: TRBJ2-1
CDR3aa: CASSSSGPYNEQFF
CDR3nt: TGTGCCAGTAGTTCAAGCGGACCTTACAATGAGCAGTTCTTC

v_gene: TRBV7-9
abundance: .
d_gene: TRBD1
j_gene: TRBJ1-1
CDR3aa: CASQMGQLEAFF
CDR3nt: TGTGCCAGCCAGATGGGACAGCTTGAAGCTTTCTTT

v_gene: TRBV2
abundance: .
d_gene: TRBD1
j_gene: TRBJ1-5
CDR3aa: CASSVRDRGLRNQPQHF
CDR3nt: TGTGCCAGCAGTGTGCGGGACAGGGGGCTTCGGAATCAGCCCCAGCATTTT

v_gene: TRBV2
abundance: .
d_gene: .
j_gene: TRBJ1-5
CDR3aa: CASAELQENQPQHF
CDR3nt: TGTGCCAGCGCGGAACTACAGGAAAATCAGCCCCAGCATTTT

v_gene: TRBV3-1/TRBV3-2
abundance: .
d_gene: TRBD2
j_gene: TRBJ2-1
CDR3aa: CASSVMDYWREGLSYNEQFF
CDR3nt: TGTGCCAGCAGCGTAATGGACTATTGGCGGGAGGGCCTTTCCTACAATGAGCAGTTCTTC

v_gene: TRBV18
abundance: .
d_gene: .
j_gene: TRBJ2-1
CDR3aa: CASSPPLSPGYEQFF
CDR3nt: TGTGCCAGCTCACCCCCCCTATCCCCCGGGTATGAGCAGTTCTTC

v_gene: TRBV28
abundance: .
d_gene: TRBD2
j_gene: TRBJ2-1
CDR3aa: CASIETSGSRDEQFF
CDR3nt: TGTGCCAGCATCGAGACTAGCGGGAGCCGGGATGAGCAGTTCTTC

v_gene: TRBV28
abundance: .
d_gene: .
j_gene: TRBJ2-3
CDR3aa: CASSWGKLAADTQYF
CDR3nt: TGTGCCAGCAGTTGGGGTAAGCTAGCAGCAGATACGCAGTATTTT

v_gene: TRBV7-8
abundance: .
d_gene: .
j_gene: TRBJ1-6
CDR3aa: CASSPPGTPYSPLHF
CDR3nt: TGTGCCAGCAGCCCTCCGGGGACACCCTATTCACCCCTCCACTTT

v_gene: TRBV7-2
abundance: .
d_gene: TRBD1
j_gene: TRBJ2-7
CDR3aa: CASSFDRGLYEQYF
CDR3nt: TGTGCCAGCAGCTTTGACAGGGGACTCTACGAGCAGTACTTC

v_gene: TRBV21-1
abundance: .
d_gene: .
j_gene: TRBJ1-1
CDR3aa: CASSNGGDGNTEAFF
CDR3nt: TGTGCCAGCAGCAACGGGGGGGATGGGAACACTGAAGCTTTCTTT

v_gene: TRBV6-5
abundance: .
d_gene: TRBD2
j_gene: TRBJ2-1
CDR3aa: CASSSGRAYYNEQFF
CDR3nt: TGTGCCAGCAGCAGCGGGAGGGCCTACTACAATGAGCAGTTCTTC

v_gene: TRBV10-1
abundance: .
d_gene: .
j_gene: TRBJ2-6
CDR3aa: CASRYYGGANVLTF
CDR3nt: TGCGCCAGCAGATACTACGGGGGGGCCAACGTCCTGACTTTC

v_gene: TRBV7-9
abundance: .
d_gene: .
j_gene: TRBJ1-6
CDR3aa: CATEPPGHTYNSPLHF
CDR3nt: TGTGCCACGGAACCGCCGGGACACACCTATAATTCACCCCTCCACTTT

v_gene: TRBV4-3
abundance: .
d_gene: .
j_gene: TRBJ1-4
CDR3aa: CASSQDGGAREKLFF
CDR3nt: TGCGCCAGCAGCCAAGACGGAGGGGCTAGAGAAAAACTGTTTTTT

v_gene: TRBV2
abundance: .
d_gene: .
j_gene: TRBJ2-6
CDR3aa: CASSGLGTIQPRSGANVLTF
CDR3nt: TGTGCCAGCAGTGGTCTTGGGACAATACAGCCTAGGTCTGGGGCCAACGTCCTGACTTTC

v_gene: TRBV24-1
abundance: .
d_gene: .
j_gene: TRBJ1-5
CDR3aa: CATSDRSGDNQPQHF
CDR3nt: TGTGCCACCAGTGATCGAAGCGGGGACAATCAGCCCCAGCATTTT

v_gene: TRBV7-2
abundance: .
d_gene: .
j_gene: TRBJ1-5
CDR3aa: CASSSGGHPNQPQHF
CDR3nt: TGTGCCAGCAGCTCCGGGGGGCACCCGAATCAGCCCCAGCATTTT

v_gene: TRBV5-1
abundance: .
d_gene: TRBD1
j_gene: TRBJ1-2
CDR3aa: CASSLGRASGGPNYGYTF
CDR3nt: TGCGCCAGCAGCTTGGGCCGGGCGTCAGGGGGGCCTAACTATGGCTACACCTTC

v_gene: TRBV27
abundance: .
d_gene: .
j_gene: TRBJ2-3
CDR3aa: CASRGTDTQYF
CDR3nt: TGTGCCAGCCGCGGCACAGATACGCAGTATTTT

v_gene: TRBV6-5
abundance: once
d_gene: .
j_gene: TRBJ1-6
CDR3aa: CASTRGGNSPLHF
CDR3nt: TGTGCCAGCACTAGGGGGGGTAATTCACCCCTCCACTTT

v_gene: TRBV28
abundance: .
d_gene: TRBD1
j_gene: TRBJ1-2
CDR3aa: CASTSDRGLYGYTF
CDR3nt: TGTGCCAGCACCTCGGACAGGGGACTCTATGGCTACACCTTC

v_gene: TRBV19
abundance: .
d_gene: TRBD1
j_gene: TRBJ1-6
CDR3aa: CASSRVGQNNSPLHF
CDR3nt: TGTGCCAGTAGTAGGGTGGGACAGAATAATTCACCCCTCCACTTT

v_gene: TRBV20-1
abundance: .
d_gene: .
j_gene: TRBJ1-2
CDR3aa: CSARPSYGYTF
CDR3nt: TGCAGTGCTAGACCTTCTTATGGCTACACCTTC

v_gene: TRBV27
abundance: .
d_gene: TRBD2
j_gene: TRBJ2-3
CDR3aa: CASSFGLAGPDTQYF
CDR3nt: TGTGCCAGCAGTTTCGGACTAGCGGGGCCAGATACGCAGTATTTT

v_gene: TRBV20-1
abundance: .
d_gene: .
j_gene: TRBJ1-4
CDR3aa: CSASDRTVNEKLFF
CDR3nt: TGCAGTGCTAGTGACCGGACAGTTAATGAAAAACTGTTTTTT

v_gene: TRBV5-1
abundance: .
d_gene: TRBD2
j_gene: TRBJ2-3
CDR3aa: CASNPRTSGRIFVTQYF
CDR3nt: TGCGCCAGCAACCCTCGGACTAGCGGGAGAATTTTCGTTACGCAGTATTTT